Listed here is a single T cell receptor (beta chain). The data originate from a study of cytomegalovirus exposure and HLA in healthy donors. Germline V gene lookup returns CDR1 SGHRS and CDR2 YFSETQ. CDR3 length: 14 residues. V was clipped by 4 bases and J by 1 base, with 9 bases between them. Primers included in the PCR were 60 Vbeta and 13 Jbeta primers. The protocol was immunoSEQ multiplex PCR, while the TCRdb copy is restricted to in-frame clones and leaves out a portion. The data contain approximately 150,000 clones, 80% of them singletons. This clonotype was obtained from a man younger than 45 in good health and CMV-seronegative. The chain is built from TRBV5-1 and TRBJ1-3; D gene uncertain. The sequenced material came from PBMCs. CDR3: CASSGEVSGNTIYF. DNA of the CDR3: TGCGCCAGCAGCGGTGAGGTGTCTGGAAACACCATATATTTT.